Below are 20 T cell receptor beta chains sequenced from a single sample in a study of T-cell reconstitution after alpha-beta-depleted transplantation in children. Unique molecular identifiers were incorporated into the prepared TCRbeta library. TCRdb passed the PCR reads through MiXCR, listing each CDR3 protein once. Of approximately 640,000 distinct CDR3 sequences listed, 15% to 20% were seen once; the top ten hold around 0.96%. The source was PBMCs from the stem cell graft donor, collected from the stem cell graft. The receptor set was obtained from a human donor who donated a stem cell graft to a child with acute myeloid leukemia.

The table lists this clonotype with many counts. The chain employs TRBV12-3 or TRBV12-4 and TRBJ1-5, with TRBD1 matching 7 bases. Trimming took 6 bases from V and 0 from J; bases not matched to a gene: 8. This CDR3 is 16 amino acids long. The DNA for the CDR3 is TGTGCCAGCAGCGTCGGGACAGCTTATAGCAATCAGCCCCAGCATTTT. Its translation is CASSVGTAYSNQPQHF.

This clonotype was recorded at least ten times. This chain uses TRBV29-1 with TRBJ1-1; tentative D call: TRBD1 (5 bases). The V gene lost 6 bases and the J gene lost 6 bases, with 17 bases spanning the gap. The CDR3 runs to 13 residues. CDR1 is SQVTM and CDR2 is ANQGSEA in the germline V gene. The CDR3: CSVGVWRDPEAFF. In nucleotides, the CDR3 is TGCAGCGTGGGGGTTTGGAGAGACCCTGAAGCTTTCTTT.

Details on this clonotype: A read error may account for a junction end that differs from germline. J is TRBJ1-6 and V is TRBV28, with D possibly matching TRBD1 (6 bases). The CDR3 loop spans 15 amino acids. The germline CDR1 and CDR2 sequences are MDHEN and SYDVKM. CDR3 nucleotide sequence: TGTGCCAGCAGTTTATTGGGGACACGGCTAACCCCCCTCTACTTT. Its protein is CASSLLGTRLTPLYF.

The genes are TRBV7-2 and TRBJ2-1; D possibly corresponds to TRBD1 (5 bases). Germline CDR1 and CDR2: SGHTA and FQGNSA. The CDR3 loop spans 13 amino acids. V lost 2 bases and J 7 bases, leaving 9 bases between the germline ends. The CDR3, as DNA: TGTGCCAGCAGCTTATACAGGTTGAATGAGCAGTTCTTC. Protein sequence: CASSLYRLNEQFF.

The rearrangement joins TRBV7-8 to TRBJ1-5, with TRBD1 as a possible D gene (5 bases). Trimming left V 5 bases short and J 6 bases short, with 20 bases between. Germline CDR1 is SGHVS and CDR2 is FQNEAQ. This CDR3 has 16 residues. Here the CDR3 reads CASSAPSQGMSQPQHF. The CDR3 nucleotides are TGTGCCAGCAGCGCGCCCAGCCAGGGTATGAGTCAGCCCCAGCATTTT.

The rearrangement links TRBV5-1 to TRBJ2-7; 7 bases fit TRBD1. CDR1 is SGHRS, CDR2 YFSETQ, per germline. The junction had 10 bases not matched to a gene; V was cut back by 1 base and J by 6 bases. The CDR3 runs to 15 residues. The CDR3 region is CASSLSTGVIGEQYF. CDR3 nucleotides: TGCGCCAGCAGCTTGAGTACAGGGGTCATCGGCGAGCAGTACTTC.

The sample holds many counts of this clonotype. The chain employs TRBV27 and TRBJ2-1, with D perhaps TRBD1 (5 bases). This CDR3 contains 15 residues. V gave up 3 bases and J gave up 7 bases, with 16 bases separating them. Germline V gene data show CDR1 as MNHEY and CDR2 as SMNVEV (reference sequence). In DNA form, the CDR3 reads TGTGCCAGCAGTTTGTGGGGCGAGGTGGTGAATGAGCAGTTCTTC. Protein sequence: CASSLWGEVVNEQFF.

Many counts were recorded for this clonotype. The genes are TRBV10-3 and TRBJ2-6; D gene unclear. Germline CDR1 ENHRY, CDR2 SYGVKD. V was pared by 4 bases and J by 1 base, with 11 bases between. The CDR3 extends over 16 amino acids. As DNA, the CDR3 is TGTGCCATCAGTGTAGTACCCCGATCTGGGGCCAACGTCCTGACTTTC. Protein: CAISVVPRSGANVLTF.

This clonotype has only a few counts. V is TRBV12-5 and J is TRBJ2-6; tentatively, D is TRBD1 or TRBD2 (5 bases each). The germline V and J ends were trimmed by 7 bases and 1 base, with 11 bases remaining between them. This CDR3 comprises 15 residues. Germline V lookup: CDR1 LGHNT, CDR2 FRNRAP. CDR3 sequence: CASAMWGSGANVLTF. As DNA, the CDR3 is TGTGCTAGTGCCATGTGGGGGTCTGGGGCCAACGTCCTGACTTTC. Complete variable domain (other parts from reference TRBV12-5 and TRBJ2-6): DARVTQTPRHKVTEMGQEVTMRCQPILGHNTVFWYRQTMMQGLELLAYFRNRAPLDDSGMPKDRFSAEMPDATLATLKIQPSEPRDSAVYFCASAMWGSGANVLTFGAGSRLTVL.

The CDR3 sequence: CATSGHGFYGYTF. The CDR3 DNA follows: TGTGCCACCAGCGGCCACGGCTTCTATGGCTACACCTTC. The genes are TRBV15 and TRBJ1-2; D is uncertain. V lost 5 bases and J 4 bases, leaving 11 bases between the germline ends. Per the germline V gene, CDR1 is LNHNV and CDR2 is YYDKDF (reference sequence). CDR3 size: 13 residues.

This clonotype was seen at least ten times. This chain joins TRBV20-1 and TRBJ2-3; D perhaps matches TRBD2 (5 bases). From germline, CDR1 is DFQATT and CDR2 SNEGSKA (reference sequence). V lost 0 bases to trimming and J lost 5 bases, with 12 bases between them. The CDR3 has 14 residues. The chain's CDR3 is CSARDRGSEDTQYF. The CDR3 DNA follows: TGCAGTGCTAGAGATCGAGGGAGCGAAGATACGCAGTATTTT.

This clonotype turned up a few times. The CDR3 DNA reads as TGCGCCGGACAGGGTTCCTACGAGCAGTACTTC. This sequence encodes CAGQGSYEQYF. This chain links TRBV5-1 with TRBJ2-7; 8 nucleotides agree with TRBD1. Germline V gene lookup returns CDR1 SGHRS and CDR2 YFSETQ. The CDR3 is 11 residues long. V lost 10 bases, J lost 1 base, and 1 base stayed unmatched.

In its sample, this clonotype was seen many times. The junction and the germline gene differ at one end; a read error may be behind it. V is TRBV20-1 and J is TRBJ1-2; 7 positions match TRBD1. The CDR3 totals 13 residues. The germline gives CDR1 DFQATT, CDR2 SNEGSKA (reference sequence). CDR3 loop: CSARDKGAGGYTF. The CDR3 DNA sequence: TGCAGTGCCAGAGATAAGGGGGCGGGAGGCTACACCTTC.

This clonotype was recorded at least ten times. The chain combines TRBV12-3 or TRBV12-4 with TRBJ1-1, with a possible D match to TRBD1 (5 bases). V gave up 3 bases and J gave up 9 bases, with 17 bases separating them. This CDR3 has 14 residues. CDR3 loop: CASSLRGVRGKAFF. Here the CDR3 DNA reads TGTGCCAGCAGTTTGAGAGGGGTAAGGGGAAAAGCTTTCTTT.

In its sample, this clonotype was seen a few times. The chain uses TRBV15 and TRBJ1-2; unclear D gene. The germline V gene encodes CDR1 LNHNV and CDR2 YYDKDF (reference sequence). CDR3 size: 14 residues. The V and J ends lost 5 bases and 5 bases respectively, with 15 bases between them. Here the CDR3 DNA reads TGTGCCACCAGCCCCGACCGGCAGCCTTATGGCTACACCTTC. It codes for CATSPDRQPYGYTF.

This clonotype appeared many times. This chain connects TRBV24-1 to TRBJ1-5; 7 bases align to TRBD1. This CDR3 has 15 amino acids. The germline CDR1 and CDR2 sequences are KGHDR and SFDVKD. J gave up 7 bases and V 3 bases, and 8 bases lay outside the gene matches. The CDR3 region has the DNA TGTGCCACCAGTGATCCGCGACAGGGACGACAGCCCCAGCATTTT. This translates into CATSDPRQGRQPQHF.

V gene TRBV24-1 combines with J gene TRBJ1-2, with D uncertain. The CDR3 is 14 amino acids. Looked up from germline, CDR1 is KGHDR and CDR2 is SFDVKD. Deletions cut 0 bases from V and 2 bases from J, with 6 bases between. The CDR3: CATSDLGRNYGYTF. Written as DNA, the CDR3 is TGTGCCACCAGTGATTTGGGCAGGAACTATGGCTACACCTTC.

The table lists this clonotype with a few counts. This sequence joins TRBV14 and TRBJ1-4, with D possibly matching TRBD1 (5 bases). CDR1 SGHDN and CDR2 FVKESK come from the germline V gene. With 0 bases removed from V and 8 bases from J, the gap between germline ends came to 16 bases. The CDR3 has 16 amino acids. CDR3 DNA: TGTGCCAGCAGCCAAGATTTGGGCAGGGTCCGGGAAAAACTGTTTTTT. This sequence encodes CASSQDLGRVREKLFF.

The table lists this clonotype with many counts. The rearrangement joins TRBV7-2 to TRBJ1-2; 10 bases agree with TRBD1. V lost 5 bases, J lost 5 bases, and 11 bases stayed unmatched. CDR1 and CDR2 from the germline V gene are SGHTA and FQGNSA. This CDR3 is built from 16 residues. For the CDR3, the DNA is TGTGCCAGCAGCCCAGAAGGGACAGGGGTAGGGTATGGCTACACCTTC. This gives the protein CASSPEGTGVGYGYTF.

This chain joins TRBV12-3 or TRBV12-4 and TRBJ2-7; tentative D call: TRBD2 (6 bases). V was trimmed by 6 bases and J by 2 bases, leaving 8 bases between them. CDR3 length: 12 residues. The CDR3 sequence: CASRQRAYEQYF. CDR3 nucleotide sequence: TGTGCCAGCAGGCAGCGGGCCTACGAGCAGTACTTC.